The 8 T cell receptor beta chains below all came from one sample that was sequenced in a study of siplizumab effects on memory and regulatory T cells. Clones were sequenced by immunoSEQ multiplex PCR, and TCRdb holds only the in-frame ones, with some missing. In the table there are 120,000 or so clones, roughly 90% of which are singletons. Sequenced: CD4+ T cells sorted from blood. These receptors were taken from a human donor in good health.

The chain is built from TRBV7-9 and TRBJ1-5, with D perhaps TRBD1 (5 bases). V lost 7 bases to trimming and J lost 0 bases, with 19 bases between them. The CDR3 extends over 17 amino acids. The germline CDR1 and CDR2 sequences are SEHNR and FQNEAQ (reference sequence). CDR3 sequence: CASTNLWGDSSNQPQHF. DNA for the CDR3: TGTGCCAGCACCAACCTTTGGGGAGACAGTAGCAATCAGCCCCAGCATTTT.

The V call is TRBV18, the J call TRBJ2-5; 12 nucleotides match TRBD2. This CDR3 is built from 18 residues. Germline V lookup: CDR1 KGHSH, CDR2 LQKENI. V gave up 2 bases and J gave up 1 base; unmatched junction bases: 8. CDR3 in DNA: TGTGCCAGCTCACCAGACAGAGGACTAGCGGGACTCCAAGAGACCCAGTACTTC. Translated, it gives CASSPDRGLAGLQETQYF.

The DNA of the CDR3 is TGCGCCAGCAGCCGGACAGGGCTTGGCACTGAAGCTTTCTTT. Protein sequence: CASSRTGLGTEAFF. V gene TRBV4-1 combines with J gene TRBJ1-1; TRBD1 matches at 8 bases. CDR3 size: 14 residues. The germline V gene encodes CDR1 MGHRA and CDR2 YSYEKL. The V segment lost 4 bases and the J segment 4 bases; nucleotides outside the gene matches: 5.

This clone has just one count. The rearrangement uses TRBV7-9 and TRBJ2-3, with 7 bases lining up with TRBD2. Germline CDR1 reads SEHNR; CDR2 reads FQNEAQ (reference sequence). The V and J ends lost 4 bases and 5 bases, in that order; junction bases with no gene match: 15. The CDR3 loop spans 17 amino acids. The DNA of the CDR3 is TGTGCCAGCAGCTCAGAATTCCAAGTAGGCGGGGGAGATACGCAGTATTTT. It is translated as CASSSEFQVGGGDTQYF.

The V call is TRBV19, the J call TRBJ2-2; D not resolved. This CDR3 has 13 residues. The V and J ends lost 10 bases and 0 bases respectively, with 9 bases between them. Germline V gene lookup returns CDR1 LNHDA and CDR2 SQIVND (reference sequence). The CDR3 nucleotides read TGTGCCACCCTCCCTTCGAACACCGGGGAGCTGTTTTTT. Residues: CATLPSNTGELFF.

The chain couples TRBV2 to TRBJ1-1; D perhaps matches TRBD1 (5 bases). Germline loops: CDR1 SNHLY, CDR2 FYNNEI. The V and J ends lost 0 bases and 3 bases respectively, with 14 bases between them. The CDR3 consists of 16 residues. The CDR3 nucleotides are TGTGCCAGCAGTGAAGCGCTTCGCGGGGCTGACACTGAAGCTTTCTTT. Residues: CASSEALRGADTEAFF.

The chain is built from TRBV9 and TRBJ2-3; tentative D call: TRBD1 (5 bases). Per germline, CDR1 SGDLS and CDR2 YYNGEE. V shed 0 bases and J shed 4 bases, with 12 bases lying between them. The length of the CDR3 is 15 residues. CDR3 sequence reads: CASSVEGRRADTQYF. The DNA for the CDR3 is TGTGCCAGCAGCGTAGAGGGGCGCCGGGCAGATACGCAGTATTTT.

V and J are TRBV2 and TRBJ1-1, with D maybe TRBD1 (5 bases). V was shortened by 2 bases and J by 6 bases, with 13 bases between the two germline ends. Germline V gene data show CDR1 as SNHLY and CDR2 as FYNNEI. The CDR3 runs to 14 residues. The CDR3: CASSELIRDPEAFF. CDR3 DNA sequence: TGTGCCAGCAGTGAACTGATCAGGGACCCTGAAGCTTTCTTT.